This T cell receptor (beta chain) was documented in a study of blood T cell repertoires in COVID-19. The V gene's germline CDR1 is MNHEY and CDR2 SVGAGI. Trimming cost V 2 bases and J 5 bases, with 7 bases left between them. This CDR3 has 12 residues. In the study's own analysis: Reference gene primer amplification gave nucleated cell count estimates. Sequenced by immunoSEQ multiplex PCR; TCRdb stores in-frame clones only, minus some. V and J calls and clone size are those listed in that table; D and trimming were worked out from the DNA. Of roughly 5,500 clones listed, about four fifths are singletons.

The J gene is TRBJ2-7, the V gene TRBV6-5; tentative D call: TRBD1 (5 bases). Sequencing used peripheral blood. The clonotype comes from a human donor with active COVID-19. The donor label of this sample is uncertain. The CDR3 DNA reads TGTGCCAGCAGTTACCTAGGGGACGAGCAGTACTTC. Translation: CASSYLGDEQYF.